Detailed here is one T cell receptor beta chain. Antigen specificity is unknown. The data stem from a study of CD4+ T cells in melanoma. Germline V gene sequence: CDR1 MNHNS, CDR2 SASEGT. The CDR3 covers 18 residues. V was clipped by 2 bases and J by 0 bases, with 14 bases between them. TCRdb's table, derived via immunoSEQ multiplex PCR, lists solely in-frame clones and lacks some. The sample has some 13,000 clones, 68% seen once; the top ten hold roughly 18%. Study-level findings and limits: Diverse differentiation states were reported for melanoma neoantigen-specific CD4+ T cells. CD8+ T cell, macrophage and B cell function reportedly correlated with neoantigen-specific CD4+ T cells.

The clonotype was recovered from a human donor with melanoma. The chain combines TRBV6-1 with TRBJ2-6; D perhaps matches TRBD1 (6 bases). Input material: cells from a culture (not recorded whether cultured in vitro). The CDR3: CASSERWTAYSGANVLTF. CDR3 nucleotides: TGTGCCAGCAGTGAACGTTGGACAGCGTACTCTGGGGCCAACGTCCTGACTTTC.